One and the same sample provided the 21 T cell receptor beta chains below, sequenced in a study of long-term antiretroviral therapy in people with HIV. This was the immunoSEQ v3.0 assay at survey level. The table came from immunoSEQ multiplex PCR; TCRdb's copy has only in-frame clones and leaves some out. The top ten hold around 11% of the sample, which has tens of thousands of clones, less than 80% seen once. The material sequenced was unsorted PBMCs, taken 1.1 years before starting antiretroviral therapy. The source is a woman aged 40 to 55 with HIV.

The gene calls are TRBV5-6 and TRBJ1-1; D gene ambiguous. The ends were cut back, 3 bases at V and 4 bases at J, with 7 bases in the middle. The germline gives CDR1 SGHDT, CDR2 YYEEEE. The CDR3 consists of 12 residues. The CDR3 DNA reads TGTGCCAGCAGCTCACCCGCCACTGAAGCTTTCTTT. Amino acids: CASSSPATEAFF.

Only a few counts were recorded for this clone. The junction and the germline gene differ at one end; a read error may be behind it. The chain employs TRBV10-1 and TRBJ1-1; D call uncertain. In germline, CDR1 is WNHNN, CDR2 SYGVQD (reference sequence). The CDR3 loop spans 13 amino acids. CDR3 sequence (DNA): TGCGCCAGCAGGGAGTCCATGAACACTGAAGCTTTCTTT. This encodes CASRESMNTEAFF.

This chain links TRBV25-1 with TRBJ2-7; unclear D gene. The CDR3 spans 11 residues. Per the germline V gene, CDR1 is MGHDK and CDR2 is SYGVNS. The V end lost 7 bases, the J end lost 4 bases, and 8 bases lay between the germline ends. Here the CDR3 DNA reads TGTGCCAGCACCGTAGGTTACGAGCAGTACTTC. It yields the protein CASTVGYEQYF.

V and J are TRBV29-1 and TRBJ1-1; D is ambiguous. Germline V CDR1 and CDR2: SQVTM, ANQGSEA. With 3 bases removed from V and 0 bases from J, the gap between germline ends came to 5 bases. The CDR3 consists of 12 residues. In DNA form, the CDR3 reads TGCAGCGTTGAGGGGTTGAACACTGAAGCTTTCTTT. Its protein product is CSVEGLNTEAFF.

The rearrangement uses TRBV19 and TRBJ1-5; weak D call: TRBD1 (6 bases). The CDR3 length is 15 residues. V was clipped by 1 base and J by 5 bases, with 12 bases between them. Germline CDR1 and CDR2: LNHDA and SQIVND (reference sequence). The CDR3 nucleotides are TGTGCCAGTAGTATAGGAGTGGGGGCGTATCAGCCCCAGCATTTT. This sequence encodes CASSIGVGAYQPQHF.

DNA for the CDR3: TGTGCCAGCAGCTCCACGGGGGTTGAAGCTTTCTTT. It yields the protein CASSSTGVEAFF. The chain recombines TRBV5-6 with TRBJ1-1; D perhaps matches TRBD1 (5 bases). The germline gives CDR1 SGHDT, CDR2 YYEEEE. Trimming stripped 3 bases from V and 7 bases from J, with 10 bases between. This CDR3 has 12 amino acids.

CDR3 in DNA: TGCAGCGTTGAAGATCTAGGACACAATACCCCTTACGAGCAGTACTTC. Encoded protein: CSVEDLGHNTPYEQYF. This sequence joins TRBV29-1 and TRBJ2-7, with D maybe TRBD1 (5 bases). Trimming stripped 0 bases from V and 4 bases from J, with 19 bases between. The CDR3 is made up of 16 amino acids. Germline values: CDR1 SQVTM, CDR2 ANQGSEA.

This clone was seen a handful of times. The chain couples TRBV12-1 to TRBJ2-5; TRBD2, as called in the table, went unchecked against the DNA. TRBV12-1 is classified as a pseudogene. This CDR3 region has 14 residues. CDR3 sequence: CASTLGLARETQYF. CDR3 DNA sequence: TGTGCCAGCACCTTAGGACTAGCCCGAGAGACCCAGTACTTC.

The chain has TRBV7-8 and TRBJ1-2, with 7 bases fitting TRBD1. The CDR3 contains 14 residues. V shed 5 bases, J shed 6 bases, and the junction held 9 bases outside the gene matches. Germline CDR1 and CDR2: SGHVS and FQNEAQ. The CDR3 loop is CASSIQGFGDGYTF. The CDR3 nucleotides read TGTGCCAGCAGCATACAGGGGTTTGGGGATGGCTACACCTTC.

The rearrangement links TRBV19 to TRBJ1-1; D call uncertain. Trimming removed 5 bases from V and 5 bases from J, with 12 bases in between. This CDR3 is 13 amino acids long. Per the germline V gene, CDR1 is LNHDA and CDR2 is SQIVND (reference sequence). The CDR3 loop reads CASSLRVWTEAFF. Here the CDR3 DNA reads TGTGCCAGTAGTTTGAGGGTGTGGACTGAAGCTTTCTTT.

The V and J genes are TRBV6-5 and TRBJ1-1, with unresolved D. There are 12 residues in the CDR3. Germline CDR1 and CDR2: MNHEY and SVGAGI. V shed 0 bases and J shed 9 bases, with 8 bases lying between them. The DNA of the CDR3 is TGTGCCAGCAGTTACTCGTCCGGTAAAGCTTTCTTT. This codes for CASSYSSGKAFF.

The chain joins TRBV11-2 to TRBJ2-5, with unresolved D. This CDR3 has 16 residues. V dropped 0 bases and J dropped 2 bases, with 13 bases sitting between them. Per germline, CDR1 SGHAT and CDR2 FQNNGV. This CDR3 is CASSLDQRKGQETQYF. DNA for the CDR3: TGTGCCAGCAGCTTAGATCAGAGGAAAGGACAAGAGACCCAGTACTTC.

V and J are TRBV7-8 and TRBJ1-2, with 7 bases identical to TRBD1. This CDR3 is built from 15 residues. V shed 1 base, J shed 5 bases, and the junction held 7 bases outside the gene matches. Germline CDR1 and CDR2: SGHVS and FQNEAQ. The CDR3 nucleotides are TGTGCCAGCAGCTTAGAGGGACAGATGCCTTATGGCTACACCTTC. It codes for CASSLEGQMPYGYTF. The full variable domain, its missing parts supplied by reference TRBV7-8 and TRBJ1-2, is GAGVSQSPRYKVAKRGQDVALRCDPISGHVSLFWYQQALGQGPEFLTYFQNEAQLDKSGLPSDRFFAERPEGSVSTLKIQRTQQEDSAVYLCASSLEGQMPYGYTFGSGTRLTVV.

The chain employs TRBV10-2 and TRBJ1-1; D is perhaps TRBD1 (5 bases). V was pared by 1 base and J by 7 bases, with 7 bases between. The CDR3 is 12 residues long. Germline loops: CDR1 WSHSY, CDR2 SAAADI. For the CDR3, the DNA is TGCGCCAGCAGTGAGTGGGACCATGAAGCTTTCTTT. Its translation is CASSEWDHEAFF.

The chain carries TRBV30 and TRBJ1-1, with a possible D match to TRBD1 (5 bases). Germline V gene lookup returns CDR1 GTSNPN and CDR2 SVGIG (reference sequence). The CDR3 covers 12 residues. V was trimmed by 3 bases and J by 7 bases, leaving 12 bases between them. The DNA of the CDR3 is TGTGCCTGGAGCAGGGCGTTTGGTGAAGCTTTCTTT. This codes for CAWSRAFGEAFF.

Points on this clone: The same CDR3 can be traced to other DNA sequences in this sample. V usage is TRBV18 and J usage is TRBJ1-5; TRBD1 matches at 8 bases. J lost 4 bases, V lost 3 bases, and 5 bases had no gene match. There are 15 residues in the CDR3. Per the germline V gene, CDR1 is KGHSH and CDR2 is LQKENI. The CDR3 bases are TGTGCCAGCTCACCTGACAGGGGAGGGAATCAGCCCCAGCATTTT. This gives the protein CASSPDRGGNQPQHF.

This chain links TRBV30 with TRBJ1-6; D is uncertain. This CDR3 has 16 amino acids. Germline loops: CDR1 GTSNPN, CDR2 SVGIG (reference sequence). Between the trimmed V and J ends, which lost 2 bases and 0 bases, there was a span of 11 bases. CDR3 amino acids: CAWSLRRDSYNSPLHF. The CDR3 DNA reads as TGTGCCTGGAGTCTAAGGAGAGACTCCTATAATTCACCCCTCCACTTT. Based on the CDR3 plus reference TRBV30 and TRBJ1-6, the full variable domain is SQTIHQWPATLVQPVGSPLSLECTVEGTSNPNLYWYRQAAGRGLQLLFYSVGIGQISSEVPQNLSASRPQDRQFILSSKKLLLSDSGFYLCAWSLRRDSYNSPLHFGNGTRLTVT.

The chain joins TRBV18 to TRBJ2-7, with 9 nucleotides matching TRBD1. J lost 7 bases, V lost 6 bases, and 16 bases had no gene match. The CDR3 extends over 16 amino acids. Germline loops: CDR1 KGHSH, CDR2 LQKENI. Here the CDR3 reads CASSLKATGGFLEQYF. The CDR3 DNA sequence: TGTGCCAGCTCCCTCAAAGCAACAGGGGGCTTCCTAGAGCAGTACTTC.

The rearrangement links TRBV6-5 to TRBJ1-1; TRBD1 aligns across 7 bases. V lost 5 bases and J lost 5; bases outside the gene matches: 5. This CDR3 is 13 amino acids long. Germline values: CDR1 MNHEY, CDR2 SVGAGI. The CDR3 nucleotides read TGTGCCAGCAGTGCGACAGGGTGGACTGAAGCTTTCTTT. It is translated as CASSATGWTEAFF.

This chain joins TRBV14 and TRBJ2-2; D call uncertain. The CDR3 spans 14 residues. Germline CDR1 and CDR2: SGHDN and FVKESK. Trimming cost V 1 base and J 4 bases, with 7 bases left between them. This CDR3 reads CASSQGGSTGELFF. The CDR3 bases are TGTGCCAGCAGCCAAGGAGGATCCACCGGGGAGCTGTTTTTT. The variable domain in full, with the rest retrieved from reference TRBV14 and TRBJ2-2, is EAGVTQFPSHSVIEKGQTVTLRCDPISGHDNLYWYRRVMGKEIKFLLHFVKESKQDESGMPNNRFLAERTGGTYSTLKVQPAELEDSGVYFCASSQGGSTGELFFGEGSRLTVL.

The chain is built from TRBV5-4 and TRBJ1-1; TRBD1 matches at 10 bases. Germline CDR1 reads SGHNT; CDR2 reads YYREEE (reference sequence). The CDR3 consists of 16 residues. The J segment lost 4 bases and the V segment lost 4 bases, leaving 10 bases of the junction unmatched. CDR3 sequence reads: CASSPRDRGSGTEAFF. CDR3 DNA: TGTGCCAGCAGCCCACGGGACAGGGGCTCGGGCACTGAAGCTTTCTTT.